This T cell receptor beta chain was captured in a study of T cells in Graves' hyperthyroidism and ophthalmopathy. The study, taken as a whole, reports: A 13 V-J model separated ophthalmopathy from stable hyperthyroidism. Ophthalmopathy got predicted by the model a median approximately 6.3 months before its onset. Among clonotypes expanded in thyroid above 0.001, most were also found in blood.

TCR beta CDR3 sequences were amplified from RNA transcripts. The TCR CDR3 was amplified in a first-round RT-PCR using the HTBI primer set. One entry per CDR3 protein results from TCRdb running MiXCR on the multiplex PCR reads. The repertoire has over 450,000 distinct CDR3 sequences, 13% to 15% of them found once; the top ten carry over 15%. Graves' hyperthyroidism was deemed stable absent ophthalmopathy progression within 18 months. There are many counts of this clonotype. Its antigen is unknown. Germline lookup yields CDR1 SNHLY and CDR2 FYNNEI. The V end lost 3 bases, the J end lost 4 bases, and 15 bases lay between the germline ends. There are 15 residues in the CDR3.

This sequence originates from a woman in her late teens or twenties with Graves' hyperthyroidism. The V gene is TRBV2, the J gene TRBJ1-2; no clear D. The sequencing input was blood. The CDR3, as DNA: TGTGCCAGCAGTGAGGGCGCCCGCACGGTCTATGGCTACACCTTC. The encoded protein is CASSEGARTVYGYTF.